The entry that follows covers one T cell receptor (beta chain) sequence. CDR1 and CDR2 from the germline V gene are LGHDT and YNNKEL (reference sequence). The CDR3 is made up of 14 amino acids. With 1 base removed from V and 8 bases from J, the gap between germline ends came to 14 bases. The data were obtained in a study of blood T cell repertoires in COVID-19. The table came from immunoSEQ multiplex PCR; TCRdb's copy has only in-frame clones and leaves some out. The table has 150,000 to 200,000 clones, more than 70% seen once; the top ten hold 4.5% to 7.5%. Those enrolled, adults aged roughly 18 to 100 years, came from about two dozen US areas.

The receptor's source is a man aged 35 to 55 who had recovered from COVID-19. The material sequenced was PBMCs or T cells enriched from blood (not recorded which). This sequence joins TRBV3-1 (or the pseudogene TRBV3-2) and TRBJ1-2, with D possibly TRBD1 on 5 matching bases. CDR3 residues: CASSQGAAREGYTF. CDR3 bases: TGTGCCAGCAGCCAAGGGGCGGCCAGGGAAGGCTACACCTTC.